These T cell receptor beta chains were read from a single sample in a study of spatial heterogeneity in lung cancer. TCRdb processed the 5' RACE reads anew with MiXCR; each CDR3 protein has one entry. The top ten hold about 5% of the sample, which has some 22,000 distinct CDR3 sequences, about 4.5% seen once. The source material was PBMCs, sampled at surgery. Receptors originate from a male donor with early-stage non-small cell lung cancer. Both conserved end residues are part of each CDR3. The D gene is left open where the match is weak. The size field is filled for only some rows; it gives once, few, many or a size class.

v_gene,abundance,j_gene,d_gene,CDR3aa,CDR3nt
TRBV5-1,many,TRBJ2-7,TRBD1,CASSAGDSSYEQYF,TGCGCCAGCAGCGCTGGGGACAGCTCCTACGAGCAGTACTTC
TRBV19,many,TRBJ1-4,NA,CASSLGTSLAEKLFF,TGTGCCAGTAGTCTCGGGACATCGTTGGCGGAAAAACTGTTTTTT
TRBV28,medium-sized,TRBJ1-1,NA,CASSLGGVMGGEAFF,TGTGCCAGCAGCTTGGGGGGGGTCATGGGTGGAGAAGCTTTCTTT
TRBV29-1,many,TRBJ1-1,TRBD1,CSVEGVTGGTEAFF,TGCAGCGTTGAAGGGGTAACAGGGGGTACTGAAGCTTTCTTT
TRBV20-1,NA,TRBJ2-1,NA,CSAREPVAYNEQFF,TGCAGTGCTAGGGAGCCCGTGGCCTACAATGAGCAGTTCTTC
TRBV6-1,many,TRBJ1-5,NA,CASSDVRGLGNQPQHF,TGTGCCAGCAGTGATGTCAGGGGACTGGGGAATCAGCCCCAGCATTTT
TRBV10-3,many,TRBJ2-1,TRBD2,CAISEGASGGPPEQFF,TGTGCCATCAGTGAGGGAGCTAGCGGGGGGCCTCCTGAGCAGTTCTTC
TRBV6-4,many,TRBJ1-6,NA,CASREAGTDNSPLHF,TGTGCCAGCAGGGAAGCGGGAACGGATAATTCACCCCTCCACTTT
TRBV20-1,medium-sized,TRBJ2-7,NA,CSALTADQPREQYF,TGCAGTGCTCTTACGGCGGATCAGCCTCGTGAGCAGTACTTC
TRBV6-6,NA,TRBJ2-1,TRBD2,CASSLGLAGRDEQFF,TGTGCCAGCAGCCTGGGACTAGCGGGGCGTGATGAGCAGTTCTTC
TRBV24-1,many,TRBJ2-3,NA,CATRDRDTYTDTQYF,TGTGCCACCAGGGACCGGGACACTTACACAGATACGCAGTATTTT
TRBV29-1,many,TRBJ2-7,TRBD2,CSVEAGTSGNEQYF,TGCAGCGTCGAAGCCGGGACTAGCGGAAACGAGCAGTACTTC
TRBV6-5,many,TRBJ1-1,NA,CASSLISNTEAFF,TGTGCCAGCAGTCTAATCTCGAACACTGAAGCTTTCTTT
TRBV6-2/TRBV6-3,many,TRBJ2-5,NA,CASSYWTGAAQETQYF,TGTGCCAGCAGTTACTGGACGGGGGCGGCTCAAGAGACCCAGTACTTC
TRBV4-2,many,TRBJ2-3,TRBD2,CASAAGGPGTDTQYF,TGTGCCAGCGCCGCGGGGGGGCCGGGCACAGATACGCAGTATTTT
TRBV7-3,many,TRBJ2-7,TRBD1,CASSLTRGPTYEQYF,TGTGCCAGCAGCTTAACGAGGGGGCCAACCTACGAGCAGTACTTC
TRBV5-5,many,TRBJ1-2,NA,CASSQQVNYGYTF,TGTGCCAGCAGTCAACAGGTGAACTATGGCTACACCTTC
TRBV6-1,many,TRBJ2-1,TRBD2,CASRGSGGRNEQFF,TGTGCCAGCAGAGGGTCCGGCGGGAGAAATGAGCAGTTCTTC
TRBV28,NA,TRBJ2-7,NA,CASGLGIYEQYF,TGTGCCAGCGGTTTAGGTATCTACGAGCAGTACTTC
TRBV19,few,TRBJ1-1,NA,CASLSFTEAFF,TGTGCCAGTCTAAGTTTCACTGAAGCTTTCTTT
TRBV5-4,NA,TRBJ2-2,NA,CASSLTTGELFF,TGTGCCAGCAGCTTAACTACCGGGGAGCTGTTTTTT
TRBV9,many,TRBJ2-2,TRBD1,CASSPQGAGTGELFF,TGTGCCAGCAGCCCACAGGGGGCGGGTACCGGGGAGCTGTTTTTT
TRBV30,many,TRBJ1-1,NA,CAWSPGGEAFF,TGTGCCTGGAGTCCCGGAGGTGAAGCTTTCTTT
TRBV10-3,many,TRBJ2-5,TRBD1,CAISPGQGTQETQYF,TGTGCCATCAGCCCCGGACAGGGAACCCAAGAGACCCAGTACTTC
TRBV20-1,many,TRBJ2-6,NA,CSASNGANVLTF,TGCAGTGCCTCGAACGGGGCCAACGTCCTGACTTTC
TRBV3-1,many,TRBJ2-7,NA,CASRRDTNSYEQYF,TGTGCCAGCAGGAGGGACACTAACTCCTACGAGCAGTACTTC
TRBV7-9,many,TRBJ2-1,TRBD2,CASSLPAGGESNEQFF,TGTGCCAGCAGCTTGCCAGCGGGAGGGGAATCCAATGAGCAGTTCTTC
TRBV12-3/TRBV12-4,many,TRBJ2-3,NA,CATFFGGNTDTQYF,TGTGCCACCTTTTTTGGGGGAAACACAGATACGCAGTATTTT
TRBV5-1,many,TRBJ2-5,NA,CASSLSGSREETQYF,TGCGCCAGCAGCCTCAGTGGCAGCAGGGAAGAGACCCAGTACTTC
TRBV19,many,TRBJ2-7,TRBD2,CASSTGTSGSYEQYF,TGTGCCAGTAGTACCGGGACTAGCGGGAGCTACGAGCAGTACTTC
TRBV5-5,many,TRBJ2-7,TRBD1,CASSSGQSTYEQYF,TGTGCCAGCAGCTCGGGACAGAGCACCTACGAGCAGTACTTC
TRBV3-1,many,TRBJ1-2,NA,CASSQDGDGGYTF,TGTGCCAGCAGCCAAGACGGGGACGGTGGCTACACCTTC
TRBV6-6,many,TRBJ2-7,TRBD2,CASSPPKRESSYEQYF,TGTGCCAGCAGTCCCCCCAAGCGGGAGAGCTCCTACGAGCAGTACTTC
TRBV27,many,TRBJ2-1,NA,CATHKTLGANGEQFF,TGTGCCACCCACAAAACGCTGGGGGCTAACGGTGAGCAGTTCTTC
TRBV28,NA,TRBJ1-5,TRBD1,CATTGARALNQPQHF,TGTGCCACAACAGGGGCCCGAGCCCTAAATCAGCCCCAGCATTTT
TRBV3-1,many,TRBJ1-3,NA,CASSRVDTIYF,TGTGCCAGCAGCCGAGTGGACACCATATATTTT
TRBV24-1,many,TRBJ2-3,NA,CATSEVSSPDTQYF,TGTGCCACCAGTGAAGTGTCAAGCCCCGATACGCAGTATTTT
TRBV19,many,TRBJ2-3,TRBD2,CASSIGRMDTQYF,TGTGCCAGTAGTATCGGGAGGATGGATACGCAGTATTTT
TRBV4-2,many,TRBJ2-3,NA,CASSQEAGLPYNTDTQYF,TGTGCCAGCAGCCAAGAGGCGGGGCTCCCCTATAACACAGATACGCAGTATTTT
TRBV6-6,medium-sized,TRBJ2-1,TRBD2,CAASGTYNEQFF,TGTGCCGCTAGCGGGACTTACAATGAGCAGTTCTTC
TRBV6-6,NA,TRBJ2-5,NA,CASSPPGRVETQYF,TGTGCCAGCAGTCCCCCCGGCAGGGTCGAGACCCAGTACTTC
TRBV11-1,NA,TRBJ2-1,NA,CASSYLLVYEQFF,TGTGCCAGCAGCTATTTGTTGGTGTATGAGCAGTTCTTC
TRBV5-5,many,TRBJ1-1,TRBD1,CASSTGTGGTEAFF,TGTGCCAGCAGCACCGGGACAGGGGGGACTGAAGCTTTCTTT
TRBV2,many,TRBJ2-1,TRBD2,CADGGAGGMSHEQFF,TGTGCCGACGGGGGAGCGGGAGGGATGAGCCATGAGCAGTTCTTC
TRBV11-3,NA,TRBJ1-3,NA,CASSLDSNSGNTIYF,TGTGCCAGCAGCTTAGATTCTAACTCTGGAAACACCATATATTTT
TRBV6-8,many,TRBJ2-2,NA,CASSYVGGQGTGELFF,TGTGCCAGCAGTTACGTCGGCGGGCAGGGCACCGGGGAGCTGTTTTTT
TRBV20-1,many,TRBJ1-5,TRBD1,CSALELGQPSNQPQHF,TGCAGTGCTCTAGAGTTGGGACAGCCAAGCAATCAGCCCCAGCATTTT